The entry below gives a single T cell receptor (beta chain) sequence along with its context. What it recognizes is unknown. The data were taken from a study of CD8+ T cells in alopecia areata. Study context: Scoring of severity for treated patients was based on percentage of affected scalp area. Study outcomes and limitations: Researchers report lesional scalp, most notably alopecia totalis/universalis, outstripped normal scalp in clonality.

The treatment was: oral pan-JAK inhibitor, 5-10 mg twice daily. The length of the CDR3 is 15 residues. The ends lost 3 bases at V and 8 bases at J; junction bases unmatched: 9. Per germline, CDR1 LNHNV and CDR2 YYDKDF (reference sequence). Sequencing templates came from extracted RNA that was reverse transcribed into cDNA. The protocol was immunoSEQ multiplex PCR, while the TCRdb copy is restricted to in-frame clones and leaves out a portion. In the table there are more than 150,000 clones, 60% to 70% of which are singletons. Here the sequenced sample was CD4+ T cells sorted from blood, taken at week 4, from a patient treated with tofacitinib. This clonotype was sampled from a human donor with alopecia areata. The V gene is TRBV15, the J gene TRBJ2-3; the match to TRBD1 covers 9 bases. CDR3 in amino acids: CATSRTGGRSGTQYF. CDR3 nucleotide sequence: TGTGCCACCAGCAGGACAGGGGGTCGGAGCGGTACGCAGTATTTT.